This T cell receptor (beta chain) was found in a study of control samples from healthy donors and cancer patients. This CDR3 comprises 13 residues. Deletions cut 2 bases from V and 0 bases from J, with 5 bases between. Germline V CDR1 and CDR2: KGHSH, LQKENI. The table came from immunoSEQ multiplex PCR; TCRdb's copy has only in-frame clones and leaves some out. The top ten clones hold 15% to 20% of a sample with around 100,000 clones, roughly 84% of them seen once. The gene calls are TRBV18 and TRBJ2-7; no reliable D call. Material for sequencing was blood. The receptor comes from a woman aged 50 to 60 in good health. In DNA form, the CDR3 reads TGTGCCAGCTCACCAGGACCCTCCTACGAGCAGTACGTC. The encoded protein is CASSPGPSYEQYV.